Each of the 7 T cell receptor beta chains below was sequenced from the same sample in a study of T-cell reconstitution after alpha-beta-depleted transplantation in children. This sample's TCRbeta library carried unique molecular identifier barcodes. MiXCR, applied by TCRdb to the PCR reads, yields one record per CDR3 protein. The table has fewer than 750,000 distinct CDR3 sequences, under 25% seen once. The specimen was PBMCs, mostly from graft donor cells, collected 360 days after TCRalphabeta/CD19-depleted stem cell transplant. The receptors originated from a boy under three years old who had a stem cell transplant for acute myeloid leukemia, so the T cells may come from the graft donor.

This chain connects TRBV20-1 to TRBJ1-2; a possible D gene is TRBD1 (6 bases). CDR1 is DFQATT and CDR2 is SNEGSKA in the germline V gene (reference sequence). This CDR3 region has 16 residues. V was clipped by 2 bases and J by 8 bases, with 24 bases between them. CDR3 in DNA: TGCAGTGCTAGACCCGGACAGTCGGGCTCCGGGGAGGGCTACACCTTC. Translation gives CSARPGQSGSGEGYTF.

This chain links TRBV11-3 with TRBJ2-2; D may correspond to TRBD1 or TRBD2 (5 bases each). The germline V gene encodes CDR1 SGHNT and CDR2 YENEEA. This CDR3 has 15 residues. V was clipped by 5 bases and J by 4 bases, with 14 bases between them. Here the CDR3 reads CASSRSGTLTGELFF. In DNA form, the CDR3 reads TGTGCCAGCAGCCGGTCCGGGACCCTCACCGGGGAGCTGTTTTTT. The whole variable domain, remainder taken from reference TRBV11-3 and TRBJ2-2, is EAGVVQSPRYKIIEKKQPVAFWCNPISGHNTLYWYLQNLGQGPELLIRYENEEAVDDSQLPKDRFSAERLKGVDSTLKIQPAELGDSAVYLCASSRSGTLTGELFFGEGSRLTVL.

J is TRBJ1-4 and V is TRBV29-1; possible D gene TRBD1, 6 bases. The CDR3 loop spans 15 amino acids. Germline assignment: CDR1 SQVTM and CDR2 ANQGSEA. V dropped 5 bases and J dropped 6 bases, with 19 bases sitting between them. The CDR3 loop is CSVTSRDTGYEKLFF. CDR3 DNA sequence: TGCAGCGTTACCTCCCGGGACACCGGTTATGAAAAACTGTTTTTT.

This clonotype was observed a few times. This chain links TRBV7-9 with TRBJ2-3; 8 bases agree with TRBD1. Trimming cost V 1 base and J 4 bases; bases outside gene matches: 4. Germline assignment: CDR1 SEHNR and CDR2 FQNEAQ (reference sequence). The CDR3 contains 15 residues. In DNA, the CDR3 is TGTGCCAGCAGCTTAGAAGGGACAGGATCAGATACGCAGTATTTT. It encodes CASSLEGTGSDTQYF. Based on the CDR3 plus reference TRBV7-9 and TRBJ2-3, the full variable domain is DTGVSQNPRHKITKRGQNVTFRCDPISEHNRLYWYRQTLGQGPEFLTYFQNEAQLEKSRLLSDRFSAERPKGSFSTLEIQRTEQGDSAMYLCASSLEGTGSDTQYFGPGTRLTVL.

In this sample, this clonotype turned up a few times. The rearrangement uses TRBV25-1 and TRBJ2-1; tentative D call: TRBD2 (6 bases). Germline V lookup: CDR1 MGHDK, CDR2 SYGVNS. V was shortened by 10 bases and J by 9 bases, with 13 bases between the two germline ends. This CDR3 has 11 residues. CDR3 amino acids: CATLAGGEQFF. The CDR3 region has the DNA TGTGCCACACTAGCCGGGGGTGAGCAGTTCTTC.

The V gene is TRBV19, the J gene TRBJ2-1; the D gene is possibly TRBD2 (5 bases). Trimming removed 11 bases from V and 1 base from J, with 9 bases in between. Germline-derived CDR1 and CDR2 are LNHDA and SQIVND (reference sequence). The CDR3 extends over 12 amino acids. CDR3 nucleotide sequence: TGTGCCTCTGGACTTTCCTACAATGAGCAGTTCTTC. Its protein is CASGLSYNEQFF. Full variable domain (missing parts from reference TRBV19 and TRBJ2-1): DGGITQSPKYLFRKEGQNVTLSCEQNLNHDAMYWYRQDPGQGLRLIYYSQIVNDFQKGDIAEGYSVSREKKESFPLTVTSAQKNPTAFYLCASGLSYNEQFFGPGTRLTVL.

This clonotype appeared many times. The rearrangement joins TRBV12-3 or TRBV12-4 to TRBJ2-3; 10 positions match TRBD1. With V trimmed by 0 bases and J by 1 base, 1 base remained unmatched. CDR3 length: 16 residues. The CDR3 DNA sequence: TGTGCCAGCAGTTTAGCCGGGACAGGGGGCACAGATACGCAGTATTTT. Its protein is CASSLAGTGGTDTQYF.